This TCR beta chain was sequenced for a study of metastatic and nonmetastatic thyroid tumors. Study-level background: Repertoires were compared across blood and tumor or nodule tissue from malignant and benign thyroid patients.

CDR1 SGHDN and CDR2 FVKESK come from the germline V gene. The CDR3 is 12 amino acids. No patient received treatment before thyroid surgery. TCRdb reassembled clones from the PCR reads with MiXCR. The sample has 45,000 or so clones, 16% seen once. Of note for this clone: Given a much more abundant clone one base away, this may be a read error.

The receptor comes from a female donor with papillary thyroid cancer or a benign thyroid nodule (not recorded which). Some clones in this sample may be carry-over from other donors' samples. Material for sequencing was blood. The chain recombines TRBV14 with TRBJ2-3; D is ambiguous. In DNA form, the CDR3 reads TGTGCCAGCATCCAAGTAGGGTATACGCAGTATTTT. Translating gives CASIQVGYTQYF. Full variable domain (rest looked up from reference TRBV14 and TRBJ2-3): EAGVTQFPSHSVIEKGQTVTLRCDPISGHDNLYWYRRVMGKEIKFLLHFVKESKQDESGMPNNRFLAERTGGTYSTLKVQPAELEDSGVYFCASIQVGYTQYFGPGTRLTVL.